These 18 T cell receptor beta chains came from one sample sequenced in a study of blood T cell repertoires in COVID-19. Assay used: immunoSEQ multiplex PCR; TCRdb lists only in-frame clones, some missing. This table has a few hundred thousand clones, approximately 89% appearing once. Specimen: PBMCs or T cells enriched from blood (not recorded which). The receptors shown here come from a woman aged 40 to 55 with acute COVID-19.

The chain has TRBV28 and TRBJ2-7, with a tentative D call TRBD1 (8 bases). V was pared by 3 bases and J by 4 bases, with 13 bases between. Germline-derived CDR1 and CDR2 are MDHEN and SYDVKM. CDR3 length: 14 amino acids. The CDR3 sequence: CASSFGQGGYEQYV. CDR3 sequence (DNA): TGTGCCAGCAGTTTCGGACAGGGAGGGTACGAGCAGTACGTC.

The chain couples TRBV2 to TRBJ1-5, with 10 bases identical to TRBD1. CDR1 and CDR2 (germline): SNHLY, FYNNEI. V trimming: 3 bases; J trimming: 3 bases; junction bases outside the gene matches: 11. The CDR3 consists of 18 residues. CDR3 DNA: TGTGCCAGCAGTGACCCGGGACAGGGGTCGACCTACAATCAGCCCCAGCATTTT. It yields the protein CASSDPGQGSTYNQPQHF.

The chain has TRBV5-1 and TRBJ2-3, with TRBD2 identical over 8 bases. The CDR3 contains 15 residues. The germline CDR1 and CDR2 sequences are SGHRS and YFSETQ. The junction had 0 bases not matched to a gene; V was cut back by 0 bases and J by 0 bases. Here the CDR3 reads CASSLGGRSTDTQYF. The CDR3 DNA is TGCGCCAGCAGCTTGGGCGGGAGGAGCACAGATACGCAGTATTTT. Complete variable domain (other parts from reference TRBV5-1 and TRBJ2-3): KAGVTQTPRYLIKTRGQQVTLSCSPISGHRSVSWYQQTPGQGLQFLFEYFSETQRNKGNFPGRFSGRQFSNSRSEMNVSTLELGDSALYLCASSLGGRSTDTQYFGPGTRLTVL.

V usage is TRBV9 and J usage is TRBJ2-7, with TRBD2 matching 8 bases. The CDR3 sequence is 15 residues long. Germline trimming cut 0 bases from V and 5 bases from J; bases unmatched to any gene: 7. Germline loops: CDR1 SGDLS, CDR2 YYNGEE. CDR3 sequence (DNA): TGTGCCAGCAGCGTAGGCGGGCGGGGGGCCGACGAGCAGTACTTC. It specifies CASSVGGRGADEQYF.

The chain carries TRBV5-4 and TRBJ2-5; D is perhaps TRBD2 (7 bases). The CDR3 runs 16 residues. Trimming removed 6 bases from V and 5 bases from J, with 23 bases in between. CDR1 and CDR2 (germline): SGHNT, YYREEE (reference sequence). The chain's CDR3 is CASTPGRGPLSETQYF. CDR3 sequence (DNA): TGTGCCAGCACTCCAGGGCGGGGGCCCCTCTCGGAGACCCAGTACTTC.

This chain links TRBV3-1 (or the pseudogene TRBV3-2) with TRBJ1-2; a weak D match, TRBD1 (5 bases). CDR3 size: 15 residues. V shed 0 bases and J shed 5 bases, with 13 bases lying between them. Germline V CDR1 and CDR2: LGHDT, YNNKEL (reference sequence). Here the CDR3 reads CASSQDQWAGYGYTF. In DNA, the CDR3 is TGTGCCAGCAGCCAAGATCAATGGGCAGGGTATGGCTACACCTTC.

The gene calls are TRBV3-1 (or the pseudogene TRBV3-2) and TRBJ2-5; unclear D gene. CDR1 and CDR2 (germline): LGHDT, YNNKEL (reference sequence). Trimming pared 4 bases from V and 7 bases from J, leaving 13 bases between. This CDR3 comprises 13 residues. This CDR3 is CASSLQWAGTQYF. The CDR3 coding sequence is TGTGCCAGCAGCCTCCAGTGGGCAGGGACCCAGTACTTC.

The rearrangement uses TRBV12-5 and TRBJ2-4; maybe TRBD1 (5 bases). V lost 6 bases and J lost 2, with 11 bases in between. This CDR3 is 14 amino acids long. CDR1 and CDR2 from the germline V gene are LGHNT and FRNRAP. CDR3 region: CASGRQGTKNIQYF. DNA for the CDR3: TGTGCTAGTGGACGCCAGGGTACCAAAAACATTCAGTACTTC.

The V gene is TRBV5-5, the J gene TRBJ2-2; maybe TRBD2 (6 bases). Trimming took off 4 bases at V and 6 bases at J, with 19 bases between the two ends. The germline gives CDR1 SGHKS, CDR2 YYEKEE (reference sequence). The CDR3 is 16 residues long. The CDR3: CASSRTNPGAPGELFF. CDR3 DNA: TGTGCCAGCAGCCGGACTAATCCCGGGGCCCCCGGGGAGCTGTTTTTT.

V gene TRBV5-1 combines with J gene TRBJ1-1; the D gene is possibly TRBD1 (6 bases). Germline V lookup: CDR1 SGHRS, CDR2 YFSETQ. CDR3 size: 14 residues. V was pared by 4 bases and J by 5 bases, with 15 bases between. This chain's CDR3 is CASSHRVRRTEAFF. The CDR3 nucleotides read TGCGCCAGCAGCCACAGGGTGAGGAGGACTGAAGCTTTCTTT.

This sequence joins TRBV9 and TRBJ2-5, with 14 positions matching TRBD2. The CDR3 has 16 residues. V lost 4 bases to trimming and J lost 5 bases; unmatched junction nucleotides: 7. Germline V CDR1 and CDR2: SGDLS, YYNGEE. The CDR3, as DNA: TGTGCCAGCAGCCCCGGGACTAGCGGGAGTATGGAGACCCAGTACTTC. It encodes CASSPGTSGSMETQYF.

The chain links TRBV23-1 to TRBJ2-7, with 10 positions matching TRBD1. TRBV23-1 is given ORF status, its function remaining uncertain. The CDR3 consists of 16 residues. The trim removed 6 bases at V and 0 bases at J, leaving 8 bases unmatched. CDR3 sequence: CASSERDRGSSYEQYV. The CDR3 DNA is TGCGCCAGCAGCGAAAGGGACAGGGGCAGCTCCTACGAGCAGTACGTC.

This chain uses TRBV5-8 with TRBJ2-3, with 11 positions matching TRBD2. Looked up from germline, CDR1 is SGHTS and CDR2 is YDEGEE. After removal of 3 bases from V and 4 bases from J, the junction contained 4 bases not matched to a gene. The CDR3 spans 15 residues. The CDR3 protein is CASSSGLAVSDTQYF. In DNA, the CDR3 is TGTGCCAGCAGCTCGGGACTAGCGGTTTCAGATACGCAGTATTTT.

This chain connects TRBV30 to TRBJ2-7; D might be TRBD1 (5 bases). V was pared by 0 bases and J by 2 bases, with 8 bases between. Germline V gene sequence: CDR1 GTSNPN, CDR2 SVGIG (reference sequence). The CDR3 runs to 13 residues. Here the CDR3 reads CAWSVGVPYEQYF. For the CDR3, the DNA is TGTGCCTGGAGTGTAGGGGTACCCTACGAGCAGTACTTC.

The chain's CDR3 is CASSPPGQGARMLFF. For the CDR3, the DNA is TGTGCCAGCAGCCCCCCCGGACAGGGGGCGCGGATGCTGTTTTTT. V gene TRBV6-5 combines with J gene TRBJ2-2; TRBD1 agrees at 11 bases. The J segment lost 13 bases and the V segment lost 6 bases, leaving 13 bases of the junction unmatched. This CDR3 spans 15 amino acids. CDR1 and CDR2 from the germline V gene are MNHEY and SVGAGI.

This chain uses TRBV5-4 with TRBJ1-2, with 8 bases identical to TRBD1. Germline CDR1 is SGHNT and CDR2 is YYREEE (reference sequence). Trimming took 3 bases from V and 8 from J; bases not matched to a gene: 6. This CDR3 spans 13 amino acids. DNA for the CDR3: TGTGCCAGCAGCTCCGGACAGGGCTGGGGCTACACCTTC. Its protein is CASSSGQGWGYTF.

The rearrangement links TRBV2 to TRBJ1-1; D is ambiguous. The CDR3 totals 13 residues. V lost 0 bases to trimming and J lost 4 bases, with 6 bases between them. Germline CDR1 and CDR2: SNHLY and FYNNEI. The CDR3 protein is CASSEARGTEAFF. CDR3 nucleotide sequence: TGTGCCAGCAGTGAAGCACGGGGCACTGAAGCTTTCTTT.

The chain carries TRBV18 and TRBJ2-3; D gene uncertain. The V and J ends lost 3 bases and 0 bases respectively, with 13 bases between them. The CDR3 is 16 residues long. Per the germline V gene, CDR1 is KGHSH and CDR2 is LQKENI. In DNA form, the CDR3 reads TGTGCCAGCTCACCGTATGACATGGCTAGCACAGATACGCAGTATTTT. Amino acid sequence: CASSPYDMASTDTQYF.